This T cell receptor beta chain was documented in a study of cytomegalovirus exposure and HLA in healthy donors. Researchers ran the PCR with 60 Vbeta and 13 Jbeta primers. Profiling relied on immunoSEQ multiplex PCR, and the TCRdb table lists in-frame clones only, not all of them. The table records under 200,000 clones, 75% of them present only once. The CDR3 covers 14 residues. CDR1 and CDR2 (germline): SQVTM, ANQGSEA. V trimming: 4 bases; J trimming: 2 bases; junction bases outside the gene matches: 6. This clone was found a few times. The TCR comes from a woman aged 50 to 60 in good health and CMV-seropositive. The gene calls are TRBV29-1 and TRBJ2-5; 8 nucleotides match TRBD2. Sequenced material: PBMCs. The CDR3, as DNA: TGCAGCGTTGGAACGGGGGGGCATCAAGAGACCCAGTACTTC. This sequence encodes CSVGTGGHQETQYF.